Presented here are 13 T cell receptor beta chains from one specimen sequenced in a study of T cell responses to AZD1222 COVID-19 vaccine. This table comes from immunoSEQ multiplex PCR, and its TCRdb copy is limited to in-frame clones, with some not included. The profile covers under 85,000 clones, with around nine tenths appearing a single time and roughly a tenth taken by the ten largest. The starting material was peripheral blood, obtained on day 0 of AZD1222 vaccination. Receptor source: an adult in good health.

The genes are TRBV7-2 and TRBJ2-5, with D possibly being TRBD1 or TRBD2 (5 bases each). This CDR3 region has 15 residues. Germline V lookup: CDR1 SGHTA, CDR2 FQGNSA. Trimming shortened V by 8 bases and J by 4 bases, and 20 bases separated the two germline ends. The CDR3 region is CASLPRDRLGETQYF. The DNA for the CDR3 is TGTGCCAGCCTCCCCCGGGACCGCCTCGGAGAGACCCAGTACTTC.

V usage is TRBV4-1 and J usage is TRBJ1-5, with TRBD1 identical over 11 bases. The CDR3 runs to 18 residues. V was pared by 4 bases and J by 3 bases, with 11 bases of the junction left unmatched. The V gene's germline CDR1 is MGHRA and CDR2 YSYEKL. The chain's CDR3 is CASSLRTGGIGTNQPQHF. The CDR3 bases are TGCGCCAGCAGCCTCCGGACAGGGGGCATCGGAACCAATCAGCCCCAGCATTTT.

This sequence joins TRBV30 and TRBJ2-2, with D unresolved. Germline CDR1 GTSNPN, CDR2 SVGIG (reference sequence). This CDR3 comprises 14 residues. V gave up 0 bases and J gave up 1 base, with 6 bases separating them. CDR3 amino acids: CAWSVDGNTGELFF. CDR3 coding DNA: TGTGCCTGGAGTGTAGACGGGAACACCGGGGAGCTGTTTTTT.

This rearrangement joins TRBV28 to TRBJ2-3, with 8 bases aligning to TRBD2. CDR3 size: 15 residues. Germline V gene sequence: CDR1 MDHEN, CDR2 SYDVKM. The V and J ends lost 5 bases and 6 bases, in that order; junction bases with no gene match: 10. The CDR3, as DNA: TGTGCCAGCAGTCTACTTAGCGGGGCCGGGGATACGCAGTATTTT. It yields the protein CASSLLSGAGDTQYF. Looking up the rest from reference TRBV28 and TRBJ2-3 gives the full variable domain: DVKVTQSSRYLVKRTGEKVFLECVQDMDHENMFWYRQDPGLGLRLIYFSYDVKMKEKGDIPEGYSVSREKKERFSLILESASTNQTSMYLCASSLLSGAGDTQYFGPGTRLTVL.

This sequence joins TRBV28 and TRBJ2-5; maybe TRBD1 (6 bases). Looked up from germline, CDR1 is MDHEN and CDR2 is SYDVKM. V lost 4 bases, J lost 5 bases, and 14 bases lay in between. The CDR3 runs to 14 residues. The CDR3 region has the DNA TGTGCCAGCAGTTCCCCCTGGGGGCGGGAGACCCAGTACTTC. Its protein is CASSSPWGRETQYF.

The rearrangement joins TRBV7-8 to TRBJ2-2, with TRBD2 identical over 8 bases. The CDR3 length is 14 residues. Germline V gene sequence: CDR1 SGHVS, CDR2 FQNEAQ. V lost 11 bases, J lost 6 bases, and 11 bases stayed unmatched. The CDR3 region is CAGVRGGCAGELFF. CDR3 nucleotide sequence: TGTGCCGGGGTCCGGGGGGGGTGCGCCGGGGAGCTGTTTTTT. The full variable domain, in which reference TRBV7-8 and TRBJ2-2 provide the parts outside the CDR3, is GAGVSQSPRYKVAKRGQDVALRCDPISGHVSLFWYQQALGQGPEFLTYFQNEAQLDKSGLPSDRFFAERPEGSVSTLKIQRTQQEDSAVYLCAGVRGGCAGELFFGEGSRLTVL.

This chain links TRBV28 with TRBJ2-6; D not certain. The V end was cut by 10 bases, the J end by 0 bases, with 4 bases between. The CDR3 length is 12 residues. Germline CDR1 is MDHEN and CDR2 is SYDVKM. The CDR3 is CATNSGANVLTF. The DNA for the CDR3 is TGTGCCACAAACTCTGGGGCCAACGTCCTGACTTTC.

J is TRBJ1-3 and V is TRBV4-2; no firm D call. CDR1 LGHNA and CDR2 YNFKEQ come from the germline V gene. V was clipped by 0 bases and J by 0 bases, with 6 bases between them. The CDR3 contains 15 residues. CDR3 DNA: TGTGCCAGCAGCCAAGAGCGACCCTCTGGAAACACCATATATTTT. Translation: CASSQERPSGNTIYF.

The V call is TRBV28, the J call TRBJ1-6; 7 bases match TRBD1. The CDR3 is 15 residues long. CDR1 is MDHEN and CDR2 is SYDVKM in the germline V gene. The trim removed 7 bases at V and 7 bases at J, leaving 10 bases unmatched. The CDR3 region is CASTIRQGENSPLHF. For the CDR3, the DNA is TGTGCCAGCACGATTCGACAGGGAGAAAATTCACCCCTCCACTTT. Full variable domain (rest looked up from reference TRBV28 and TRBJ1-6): DVKVTQSSRYLVKRTGEKVFLECVQDMDHENMFWYRQDPGLGLRLIYFSYDVKMKEKGDIPEGYSVSREKKERFSLILESASTNQTSMYLCASTIRQGENSPLHFGNGTRLTVT.

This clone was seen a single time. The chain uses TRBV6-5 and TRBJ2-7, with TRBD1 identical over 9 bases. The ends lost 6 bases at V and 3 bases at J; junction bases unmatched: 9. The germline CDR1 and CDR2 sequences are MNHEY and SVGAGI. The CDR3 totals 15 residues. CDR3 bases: TGTGCCAGCAGACCGAGGGGACAGGGTAACTACGAGCAGTACTTC. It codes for CASRPRGQGNYEQYF.

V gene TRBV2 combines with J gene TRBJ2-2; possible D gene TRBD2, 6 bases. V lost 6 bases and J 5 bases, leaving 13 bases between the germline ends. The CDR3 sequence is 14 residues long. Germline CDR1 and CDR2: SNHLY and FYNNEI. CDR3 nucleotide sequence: TGTGCCAGCAGACAAGGAGGGTTAACCGGGGAGCTGTTTTTT. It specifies CASRQGGLTGELFF.

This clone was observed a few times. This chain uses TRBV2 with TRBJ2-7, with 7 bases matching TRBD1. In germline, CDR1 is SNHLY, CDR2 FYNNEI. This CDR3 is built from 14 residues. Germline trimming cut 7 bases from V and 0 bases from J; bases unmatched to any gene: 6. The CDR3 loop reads CASTRGPGSYEQYV. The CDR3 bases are TGTGCCAGCACGAGGGGGCCGGGCTCCTACGAGCAGTACGTC.

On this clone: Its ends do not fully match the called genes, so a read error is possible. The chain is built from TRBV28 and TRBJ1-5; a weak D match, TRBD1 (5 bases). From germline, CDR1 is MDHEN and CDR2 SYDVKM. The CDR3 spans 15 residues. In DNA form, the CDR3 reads TGTGCCAGCAGAACCGGGACCTCGTCGAGCTCTTTCCATAACTTT. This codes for CASRTGTSSSSFHNF.